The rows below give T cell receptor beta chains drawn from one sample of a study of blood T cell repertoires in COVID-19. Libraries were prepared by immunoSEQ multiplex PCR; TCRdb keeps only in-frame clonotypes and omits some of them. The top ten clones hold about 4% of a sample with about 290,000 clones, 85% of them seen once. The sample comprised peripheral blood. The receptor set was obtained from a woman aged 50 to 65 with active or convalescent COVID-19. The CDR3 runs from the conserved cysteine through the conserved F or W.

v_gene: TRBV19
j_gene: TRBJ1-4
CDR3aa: CASSMFAGEGANEKLFF

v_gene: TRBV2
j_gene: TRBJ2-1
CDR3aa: CASSATALPGLVYNEQFF

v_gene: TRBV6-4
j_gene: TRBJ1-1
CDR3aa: CASRRDKNTEAFF

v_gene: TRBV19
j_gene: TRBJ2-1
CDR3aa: CASSMRGRIGEQFF

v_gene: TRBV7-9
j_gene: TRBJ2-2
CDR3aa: CASSFRPGGELFF

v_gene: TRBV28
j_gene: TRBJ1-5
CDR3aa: CASSKGHEAQPQHF

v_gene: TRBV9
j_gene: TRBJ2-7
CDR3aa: CASSVSQGGFNEQYF

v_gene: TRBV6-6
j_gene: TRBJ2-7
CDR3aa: CASSYPGQLSYEQYF

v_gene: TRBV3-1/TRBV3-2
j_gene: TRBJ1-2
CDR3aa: CASSPLRGQGDPRSGYTF

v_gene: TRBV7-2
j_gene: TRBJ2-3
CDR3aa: CAIGGALTDTQYF

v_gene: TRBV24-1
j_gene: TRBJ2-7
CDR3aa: CATSDYNYEQYF

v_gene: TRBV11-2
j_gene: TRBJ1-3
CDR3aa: CASSLGDSGNTIYF

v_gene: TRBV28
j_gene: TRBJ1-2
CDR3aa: CASSSDYRGLHGYTF

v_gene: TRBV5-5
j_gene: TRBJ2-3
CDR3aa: CASSLDGEKGLF

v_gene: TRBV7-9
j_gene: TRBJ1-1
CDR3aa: CASSLAFKRAFF

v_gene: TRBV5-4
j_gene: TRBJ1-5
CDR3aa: CASSYLQGTVGNQPQHF

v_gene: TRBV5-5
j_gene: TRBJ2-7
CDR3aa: CASSLVLGDRFSSFEQYF

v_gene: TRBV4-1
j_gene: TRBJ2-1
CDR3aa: CASSQGRGNGKDEQFF

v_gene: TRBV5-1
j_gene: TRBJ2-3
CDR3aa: CASSFSQDTQYF

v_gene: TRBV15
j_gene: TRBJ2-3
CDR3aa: CATSRESYDRGAQYF

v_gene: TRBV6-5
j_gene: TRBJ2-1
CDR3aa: CASSPLSSYNEQFF

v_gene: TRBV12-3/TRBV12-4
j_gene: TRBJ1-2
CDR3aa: CASSLSRSLGYTF

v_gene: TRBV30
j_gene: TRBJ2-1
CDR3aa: CAWGLAGAYNEQFF

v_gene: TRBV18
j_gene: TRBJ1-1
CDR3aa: CASSPTLGGAALNTEAFF

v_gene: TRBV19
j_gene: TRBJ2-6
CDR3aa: CASSATTGAGANVLTF